Below are 14 T cell receptor beta chains sequenced from a single sample in a study of cytomegalovirus exposure and HLA in healthy donors. This PCR relied on a set of 60 Vbeta primers and 13 Jbeta primers. The data were produced by immunoSEQ multiplex PCR, yet TCRdb's version contains in-frame clones alone and is incomplete. The repertoire includes about 200,000 clones, 82% of them detected once, and 2.7% sits in the top ten. Sequenced material: PBMCs. All receptors derive from a woman in her thirties or forties in good health and CMV-seronegative.

The CDR3 sequence is CASSSTGRGTDTQYF. The DNA for the CDR3 is TGTGCCAGCAGTTCCACAGGGAGGGGGACAGATACGCAGTATTTT. The genes are TRBV28 and TRBJ2-3; possibly TRBD2 for D (7 bases). Germline V lookup: CDR1 MDHEN, CDR2 SYDVKM. The CDR3 extends over 15 amino acids. V was clipped by 4 bases and J by 3 bases, with 14 bases between them. The entire variable domain, with the rest obtained from reference TRBV28 and TRBJ2-3, is as follows: DVKVTQSSRYLVKRTGEKVFLECVQDMDHENMFWYRQDPGLGLRLIYFSYDVKMKEKGDIPEGYSVSREKKERFSLILESASTNQTSMYLCASSSTGRGTDTQYFGPGTRLTVL.

The rearrangement links TRBV7-3 to TRBJ1-5, with D perhaps matching TRBD1 (6 bases). V lost 5 bases, J lost 0 bases, and 26 bases lay in between. The CDR3 totals 20 residues. Germline V gene lookup returns CDR1 SGHTA and CDR2 FQGTGA. This CDR3 is CASSRPSRGHLWYSNQPQHF. The CDR3 nucleotides are TGTGCCAGCAGCCGACCTTCCAGGGGCCACCTATGGTATAGCAATCAGCCCCAGCATTTT.

The chain is built from TRBV6-1 and TRBJ1-3; D is undetermined. The germline V gene has CDR1 MNHNS and CDR2 SASEGT. CDR3 length equals 15 residues. Trimming took 0 bases from V and 0 from J, leaving 6 bases between them. The CDR3 loop is CASSEAADSGNTIYF. The CDR3 region has the DNA TGTGCCAGCAGTGAAGCGGCAGACTCTGGAAACACCATATATTTT.

This clone was recorded only once. The chain couples TRBV11-2 to TRBJ2-1, with D possibly being TRBD2 (6 bases). The CDR3 spans 16 residues. Germline V gene data show CDR1 as SGHAT and CDR2 as FQNNGV. The V end lost 1 base, the J end lost 3 bases, and 13 bases lay between the germline ends. The CDR3, as DNA: TGTGCCAGCAGCTTAGGGGGAGGCTCCGACTACAATGAGCAGTTCTTC. It yields the protein CASSLGGGSDYNEQFF.

The genes are TRBV6-5 and TRBJ2-1; TRBD1 matches at 8 bases. The J segment lost 7 bases and the V segment lost 4 bases, leaving 3 bases of the junction unmatched. Germline V gene sequence: CDR1 MNHEY, CDR2 SVGAGI. The CDR3 length is 13 residues. For the CDR3, the DNA is TGTGCCAGCAGTTCCACAGGGGGGAATGAGCAGTTCTTC. Translated: CASSSTGGNEQFF.

In its sample, this clone was seen once. This chain connects TRBV19 to TRBJ2-2; possibly TRBD1 for D (5 bases). The CDR3 sequence is 17 residues long. Germline V gene lookup returns CDR1 LNHDA and CDR2 SQIVND (reference sequence). The V end lost 4 bases, the J end lost 6 bases, and 21 bases lay between the germline ends. The CDR3 DNA reads as TGTGCCAGTAGTAGCCCCGGTAGGGGCCTGAAGGCCGGGGAGCTGTTTTTT. Translating gives CASSSPGRGLKAGELFF.

V is TRBV5-1 and J is TRBJ2-5; 8 positions agree with TRBD2. This CDR3 region has 16 residues. CDR1 and CDR2 (germline): SGHRS, YFSETQ. The trim removed 3 bases at V and 5 bases at J, leaving 12 bases unmatched. CDR3 sequence: CASSSPRGGGSETQYF. The CDR3 nucleotides read TGCGCCAGCAGCTCCCCTCGGGGGGGAGGCAGCGAGACCCAGTACTTC.

The chain joins TRBV27 to TRBJ1-1; D not certain. This CDR3 is built from 14 residues. Germline assignment: CDR1 MNHEY and CDR2 SMNVEV (reference sequence). V lost 4 bases and J lost 6, with 15 bases in between. The CDR3 coding sequence is TGTGCCAGCAGTTACGGAGGCGTAATACCTGAAGCTTTCTTT. This gives the protein CASSYGGVIPEAFF.

Concerning this clone itself: One end of the junction does not line up with germline, which may come from a read error. The CDR3 DNA is TGTGCCAGTAGTAGAGTGCAGGGGGTCTTTTGCTTC. Translating it yields CASSRVQGVFCF. The chain couples TRBV19 to TRBJ2-4; 7 bases map to TRBD1. Germline V gene sequence: CDR1 LNHDA, CDR2 SQIVND (reference sequence). The CDR3 has 12 amino acids.

The chain couples TRBV28 to TRBJ1-1, with D hard to call. The CDR3 runs to 12 residues. Trimming took 8 bases from V and 4 from J, leaving 11 bases between them. Per germline, CDR1 MDHEN and CDR2 SYDVKM. The CDR3 protein is CASRGVVTEAFF. In DNA form, the CDR3 reads TGTGCCAGCCGCGGAGTAGTCACTGAAGCTTTCTTT.

CDR3 in amino acids: CASSLISGTGFYEQYF. CDR3 nucleotide sequence: TGTGCCAGCAGTTTGATATCCGGGACAGGGTTCTACGAGCAGTACTTC. The J gene is TRBJ2-7, the V gene TRBV27; 9 bases line up with TRBD1. CDR3 length: 16 amino acids. The germline V gene has CDR1 MNHEY and CDR2 SMNVEV (reference sequence). Trimming took 3 bases from V and 3 from J; bases not matched to a gene: 9.

The J gene is TRBJ2-3, the V gene TRBV7-9; 7 bases align to TRBD1. J gave up 4 bases and V 2 bases, and 6 bases lay outside the gene matches. CDR3 length equals 15 residues. Germline V lookup: CDR1 SEHNR, CDR2 FQNEAQ (reference sequence). This CDR3 reads CASSLIIQGSDTQYF. The CDR3 DNA is TGTGCCAGCAGCTTAATAATACAGGGGTCAGATACGCAGTATTTT.

The rearrangement links TRBV2 to TRBJ2-5; D gene unclear. Germline CDR1 reads SNHLY; CDR2 reads FYNNEI. This CDR3 comprises 13 residues. V was clipped by 4 bases and J by 3 bases, with 9 bases between them. CDR3 nucleotides: TGTGCCAGCAGTGGAGTCTCCAAAGAGACCCAGTACTTC. Encoded protein: CASSGVSKETQYF.

V is TRBV10-2 and J is TRBJ1-2; D is perhaps TRBD1 (6 bases). The CDR3 loop spans 14 amino acids. The germline V gene has CDR1 WSHSY and CDR2 SAAADI. The V gene lost 2 bases and the J gene lost 1 base, with 8 bases spanning the gap. CDR3: CASSEGQNNYGYTF. CDR3 DNA: TGCGCCAGCAGTGAGGGACAGAATAACTATGGCTACACCTTC.